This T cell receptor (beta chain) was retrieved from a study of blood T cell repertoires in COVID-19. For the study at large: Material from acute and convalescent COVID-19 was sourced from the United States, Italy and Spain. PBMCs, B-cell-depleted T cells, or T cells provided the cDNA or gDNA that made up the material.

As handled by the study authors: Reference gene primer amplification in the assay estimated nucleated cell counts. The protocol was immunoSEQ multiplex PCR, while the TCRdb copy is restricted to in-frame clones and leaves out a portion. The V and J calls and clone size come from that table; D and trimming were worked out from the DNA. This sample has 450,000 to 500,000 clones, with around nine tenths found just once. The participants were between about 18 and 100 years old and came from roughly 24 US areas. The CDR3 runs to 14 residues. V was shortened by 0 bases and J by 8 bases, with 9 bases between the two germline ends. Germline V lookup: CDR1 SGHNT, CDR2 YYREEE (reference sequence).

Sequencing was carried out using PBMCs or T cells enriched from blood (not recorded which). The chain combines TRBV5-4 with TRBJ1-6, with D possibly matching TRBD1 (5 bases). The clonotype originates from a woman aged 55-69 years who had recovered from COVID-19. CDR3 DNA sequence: TGTGCCAGCAGCTTGGGCAGGGCGGATTCACCCCTCCACTTT. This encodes CASSLGRADSPLHF.